This T cell receptor beta chain was found in a study of metastatic and nonmetastatic thyroid tumors. Across the whole study: Where malignant and benign thyroid patients were concerned, repertoires were compared across blood and tumor or nodule tissue. Study-wide points: Malignant thyroid tumors reportedly had TCR beta diversity that was significantly higher than in benign nodules, in blood and tumor.

All patients were treatment-naive before thyroid surgery. This clone was observed a few times. Antigen unknown. Unmatched junction bases numbered 7, after V lost 0 bases and J lost 3 bases. The CDR3 is made up of 18 amino acids. Germline CDR1 is LNHNV and CDR2 is YYDKDF (reference sequence). Per the study methods: Across clinicopathological groups, CDR3 differences served as the basis for building a distant-metastasis classifier for papillary thyroid cancer. TCRdb ran MiXCR on the PCR reads. TCRdb, not the authors, supplied the V and J calls. The repertoire holds 30,000 to 50,000 clones, about 14% seen once, with roughly 9.5% in the top ten.

This clonotype was sampled from a female donor with papillary thyroid cancer or a benign thyroid nodule (not recorded which). Some clones in this sample may be carry-over from other donors' samples. The sample comprised blood. The chain is built from TRBV15 and TRBJ1-3; 11 nucleotides match TRBD1. The CDR3 sequence: CATSRDRPGTGGGNTIYF. In DNA, the CDR3 is TGTGCCACCAGCAGAGATCGCCCCGGGACAGGGGGTGGAAACACCATATATTTT.